These 19 T cell receptor beta chains originate from one sample sequenced in a study of synovial regulatory T cells in juvenile arthritis (dated by TCRdb to the mid-2010s). The library relied on the immunoSEQ multiplex PCR assay. TCRdb took this table from immuneACCESS and kept in-frame rearrangements with V and J called. Such tables lack part of the clones; where checked against another copy, unresolved V genes explain under half of the gap, and the rest is unexplained. This sample's table carries roughly 9,800 clones. 0.35% of the sample lies in the top ten. The sample comprised Treg cells from blood. What this sample's cell subset or site label stands for: remaining (HLA-DR-negative) circulating blood Treg cells. The receptors come from a donor aged 2-30 years with juvenile idiopathic arthritis.

The V and J genes are TRBV19 and TRBJ1-1; without DNA, the TCRdb call of TRBD1 cannot be checked. The germline V gene has CDR1 LNHDA and CDR2 SQIVND (reference sequence). The CDR3 totals 14 residues. The DNA is not on file. The CDR3 spells CASSTLTVRAEAFF.

The chain has TRBV10-3 and TRBJ2-2; TCRdb picks TRBD2, but there is no DNA to check that call. The CDR3 sequence is 18 residues long. The nucleotide record is missing. Germline V gene data show CDR1 as ENHRY and CDR2 as SYGVKD. CDR3 sequence reads: CAIIGSSGPASNTGELFF.

This chain joins TRBV19 and TRBJ1-2. The CDR3 is made up of 16 amino acids. The entry carries no DNA sequence. Germline CDR1 and CDR2: LNHDA and SQIVND (reference sequence). CDR3: CASSYTGPLASYGYTF.

This chain links TRBV27 with TRBJ1-2; lacking DNA, the TRBD1 call made by TCRdb goes unchecked. The CDR3 contains 12 residues. No DNA has been recorded. CDR1 MNHEY and CDR2 SMNVEV come from the germline V gene (reference sequence). The CDR3 is CASSRQGGGYTF.

V gene TRBV19 combines with J gene TRBJ1-2; TCRdb indicates TRBD1, and absent DNA this call remains unverified. This CDR3 is built from 14 residues. This entry has no DNA. In germline, CDR1 is LNHDA, CDR2 SQIVND (reference sequence). This CDR3 is CASSMGQLSYGYTF.

The chain has TRBV7-8 and TRBJ2-5; TCRdb returns TRBD1, unconfirmable since there is no DNA. The CDR3 is 14 amino acids. DNA is not on record. Germline CDR1 is SGHVS and CDR2 is FQNEAQ. The CDR3 loop is CASSLGALAETQYF.

The CDR3 sequence: CASIDRDAYYEQYF. The V and J genes are TRBV6-1 and TRBJ2-7; TCRdb reports TRBD1, a call that lacks DNA to check it against. The germline CDR1 and CDR2 sequences are MNHNS and SASEGT. The CDR3 is 14 amino acids. No DNA is given.

The CDR3 loop reads CASSLQGDGAFF. This chain uses TRBV5-1 with TRBJ1-1; TCRdb proposes TRBD1, but this gene call is untestable without DNA. Germline V gene lookup returns CDR1 SGHRS and CDR2 YFSETQ. The CDR3 loop spans 12 amino acids. Nucleotide data are not available.

V gene TRBV6-1 combines with J gene TRBJ1-6. CDR1 and CDR2 from the germline V gene are MNHNS and SASEGT. This CDR3 has 12 residues. DNA is not on record. This CDR3 is CASRGMTLSLHF.

The V gene is TRBV10-3, the J gene TRBJ2-7; TCRdb's assignment of TRBD2 cannot be checked, as there is no DNA. CDR1 ENHRY and CDR2 SYGVKD come from the germline V gene. This CDR3 spans 15 amino acids. The DNA is unrecorded. CDR3 sequence: CAISEYSGTSYEQYF.

The J gene is TRBJ2-7, the V gene TRBV10-3; TCRdb picks TRBD2, but there is no DNA to check that call. Germline values: CDR1 ENHRY, CDR2 SYGVKD. The CDR3 spans 12 residues. The protein alone is recorded here. The CDR3 protein is CATAGGLAEQYF.

V is TRBV4-1 and J is TRBJ1-3; the D call of TRBD1 rests on TCRdb alone, since no DNA is present to check it. The germline gives CDR1 MGHRA, CDR2 YSYEKL. The CDR3 spans 14 residues. The protein alone is recorded here. The CDR3 loop is CASRTNLSGNTIYF.

The rearrangement joins TRBV7-8 to TRBJ1-2. Germline CDR1 and CDR2: SGHVS and FQNEAQ. This CDR3 is 16 amino acids long. There is no recorded DNA. CDR3 loop: CASSLFSGTGERGYTF.

The chain is built from TRBV18 and TRBJ2-7; absent DNA, TCRdb's TRBD2 call cannot be checked. The CDR3 has 12 residues. DNA for this receptor is not on file. Per germline, CDR1 KGHSH and CDR2 LQKENI. The CDR3 here is CAAGEASYEQYF.

The chain links TRBV18 to TRBJ2-7; TCRdb picks TRBD2, but there is no DNA to check that call. The germline V gene has CDR1 KGHSH and CDR2 LQKENI. The CDR3 length is 14 residues. No DNA appears here. The CDR3: CASSPSASGYEQYF.

The CDR3 loop reads CAARTDSSYNSPLHF. This chain joins TRBV15 and TRBJ1-6; no DNA is available, so the TRBD1 call from TCRdb remains unchecked. This CDR3 is built from 15 residues. Only the protein sequence is given. The germline gives CDR1 LNHNV, CDR2 YYDKDF (reference sequence).

This clone is labeled medium-sized based on frequency. The chain combines TRBV7-2 with TRBJ1-2. The germline CDR1 and CDR2 sequences are SGHTA and FQGNSA. CDR3 size: 13 residues. A DNA sequence was not provided. The CDR3 here is CASSLAIGYGYTF.

V is TRBV6-6 and J is TRBJ2-1; no DNA is available, so the TRBD1 call from TCRdb remains unchecked. This CDR3 is 15 amino acids long. No DNA is recorded. Germline lookup yields CDR1 MNHNY and CDR2 SVGAGI (reference sequence). The CDR3 loop is CASSRQGRTHNEQFF.

The chain employs TRBV10-3 and TRBJ1-2; TCRdb names TRBD1, which stays unverified in the absence of DNA. The CDR3 runs 12 residues. Only the protein is on record. From germline, CDR1 is ENHRY and CDR2 SYGVKD. CDR3: CALRQPNYGYTF.